The 21 T cell receptor beta chains presented below share a single source sample, sequenced in a study of T cells in Graves' hyperthyroidism and ophthalmopathy. Template material for amplifying TCR beta CDR3 regions consisted of RNA transcripts. The HTBI primer set drove a first-round RT-PCR of the TCR CDR3. TCRdb reanalysed the multiplex PCR reads using MiXCR and keeps one entry per CDR3 protein. The repertoire holds around 300,000 distinct CDR3 sequences, with roughly 20% as singletons. The source material was blood. These receptors came from a man between 50 and 59 years old with Graves' ophthalmopathy.

J is TRBJ2-3 and V is TRBV20-1, with D maybe TRBD2 (5 bases). Germline V gene data show CDR1 as DFQATT and CDR2 as SNEGSKA (reference sequence). The CDR3 length is 15 residues. Trimming removed 3 bases at V and 0 bases at J, with 13 bases between. The CDR3 is CSASVQRASTDTQYF. CDR3 nucleotide sequence: TGCAGTGCTAGTGTACAGAGGGCTAGCACAGATACGCAGTATTTT.

This clonotype was observed many times. The V call is TRBV9, the J call TRBJ2-1, with 16 bases fitting TRBD2. Germline V gives CDR1 SGDLS, CDR2 YYNGEE. The V and J ends lost 3 bases and 0 bases, in that order; junction bases with no gene match: 6. This CDR3 spans 19 amino acids. The CDR3 loop reads CASSDTGLAGGNSYNEQFF. In nucleotides, the CDR3 is TGTGCCAGCAGCGACACGGGACTAGCGGGAGGGAACTCCTACAATGAGCAGTTCTTC. The full variable domain, its missing parts supplied by reference TRBV9 and TRBJ2-1, is DSGVTQTPKHLITATGQRVTLRCSPRSGDLSVYWYQQSLDQGLQFLIQYYNGEERAKGNILERFSAQQFPDLHSELNLSSLELGDSALYFCASSDTGLAGGNSYNEQFFGPGTRLTVL.

The genes are TRBV13 and TRBJ2-7; 14 bases are a match to TRBD2. This CDR3 contains 16 residues. V lost 2 bases, J lost 3 bases, and 3 bases stayed unmatched. The germline gives CDR1 PRHDT, CDR2 FYEKMQ (reference sequence). CDR3 nucleotides: TGTGCCAGCAGCTTATTCGGGACTAGCGGGAGCTACGAGCAGTACTTC. Amino acid sequence: CASSLFGTSGSYEQYF.

The V and J genes are TRBV24-1 and TRBJ1-1; no definite D call. The CDR3 spans 13 residues. The V and J ends lost 5 bases and 1 base respectively, with 7 bases between them. CDR1 and CDR2 from the germline V gene are KGHDR and SFDVKD. CDR3 loop: CATSASRNTEAFF. CDR3 DNA: TGTGCCACCAGTGCGAGTAGGAACACTGAAGCTTTCTTT.

At least ten counts were recorded for this clonotype. The chain has TRBV2 and TRBJ2-7; perhaps TRBD1 as D (6 bases). V was clipped by 2 bases and J by 2 bases, with 10 bases between them. This CDR3 spans 14 amino acids. Germline values: CDR1 SNHLY, CDR2 FYNNEI. CDR3 in amino acids: CASSEMDSTYEQYF. In DNA, the CDR3 is TGTGCCAGCAGTGAAATGGACAGCACCTACGAGCAGTACTTC. The whole variable domain, filled in from reference TRBV2 and TRBJ2-7, reads EPEVTQTPSHQVTQMGQEVILRCVPISNHLYFYWYRQILGQKVEFLVSFYNNEISEKSEIFDDQFSVERPDGSNFTLKIRSTKLEDSAMYFCASSEMDSTYEQYFGPGTRLTVT.

The V call is TRBV6-1, the J call TRBJ1-1; D ambiguous. The CDR3 length is 12 residues. Trimming removed 1 base from V and 4 bases from J, with 4 bases in between. CDR1 and CDR2 from the germline V gene are MNHNS and SASEGT. The CDR3 bases are TGTGCCAGCAGTGAAGATATCACTGAAGCTTTCTTT. Amino acids: CASSEDITEAFF.

This clonotype was found many times. V and J are TRBV18 and TRBJ1-6; D not certain. CDR3 size: 12 residues. Per the germline V gene, CDR1 is KGHSH and CDR2 is LQKENI. V shed 2 bases and J shed 7 bases, with 3 bases lying between them. The CDR3 loop reads CASSPGNSPLHF. CDR3 nucleotides: TGTGCCAGCTCACCAGGGAATTCACCCCTCCACTTT. Full variable domain (missing parts from reference TRBV18 and TRBJ1-6): NAGVMQNPRHLVRRRGQEARLRCSPMKGHSHVYWYRQLPEEGLKFMVYLQKENIIDESGMPKERFSAEFPKEGPSILRIQQVVRGDSAAYFCASSPGNSPLHFGNGTRLTVT.

The gene calls are TRBV28 and TRBJ2-7; 12 nucleotides align to TRBD2. V lost 5 bases and J lost 2; bases outside the gene matches: 7. Germline CDR1 MDHEN, CDR2 SYDVKM. The length of the CDR3 is 16 residues. The CDR3 spells CASSPGTSGLPYEQYF. CDR3 DNA sequence: TGTGCCAGCAGTCCCGGGACTAGCGGGTTACCCTACGAGCAGTACTTC. The full variable domain, with the rest looked up from reference TRBV28 and TRBJ2-7, is DVKVTQSSRYLVKRTGEKVFLECVQDMDHENMFWYRQDPGLGLRLIYFSYDVKMKEKGDIPEGYSVSREKKERFSLILESASTNQTSMYLCASSPGTSGLPYEQYFGPGTRLTVT.

Worth noting for this clonotype: This may be a read error, as it is one base from a much larger clone. The conserved final phenylalanine or tryptophan is absent from the CDR3, which likely points to a read error. As DNA, the CDR3 is TGTGCCAGCAGCGAAAAGTTAGCGGGAGGGCTAAATGAGCAGTTCCTC. Protein sequence: CASSEKLAGGLNEQFL. The chain recombines TRBV5-5 with TRBJ2-1; 11 positions agree with TRBD2. Looked up from germline, CDR1 is SGHKS and CDR2 is YYEKEE (reference sequence). Trimming cost V 4 bases and J 7 bases; bases outside gene matches: 10. The CDR3 loop spans 16 amino acids.

This clonotype was found a few times. V usage is TRBV7-8 and J usage is TRBJ1-5, with TRBD1 as a possible D gene (5 bases). Trimming stripped 6 bases from V and 4 bases from J, with 19 bases between. This CDR3 comprises 16 residues. Germline V CDR1 and CDR2: SGHVS, FQNEAQ. Here the CDR3 reads CASSYWMGVGNQPQHF. CDR3 DNA sequence: TGTGCCAGCAGTTATTGGATGGGGGTAGGAAATCAGCCCCAGCATTTT.

There are many counts of this clonotype. The chain joins TRBV12-3 or TRBV12-4 to TRBJ1-2; tentative D call: TRBD1 (6 bases). CDR3 length: 15 amino acids. Trimming removed 4 bases at V and 6 bases at J, with 18 bases between. The CDR3 nucleotides are TGTGCCAGCAGTTCACACAGGGAAATAAGGAATGGCTACACCTTC. It translates to CASSSHREIRNGYTF.

This clonotype was observed once. Since a much larger clone is just one base distant, this may be a read error. The rearrangement uses TRBV7-6 and TRBJ2-1; D is possibly TRBD1 or TRBD2 (5 bases each). The CDR3 sequence is 15 residues long. In germline, CDR1 is SGHVS, CDR2 FNYEAQ. CDR3 sequence (DNA): TGTGTCAGCAGCTTTGAGGGGAGTCGCGACAATGAGCAGTTCTTC. It is translated as CVSSFEGSRDNEQFF.

This clonotype was seen many times. This chain links TRBV28 with TRBJ2-3; D call uncertain. The CDR3 has 12 amino acids. V was pared by 6 bases and J by 2 bases, with 6 bases between. CDR1 and CDR2 from the germline V gene are MDHEN and SYDVKM. As DNA, the CDR3 is TGTGCCAGCAGCGCCCCCACAGATACGCAGTATTTT. This translates into CASSAPTDTQYF.

This clonotype showed up many times. The rearrangement uses TRBV11-3 and TRBJ2-7; 7 nucleotides agree with TRBD1. CDR1 is SGHNT and CDR2 is YENEEA in the germline V gene. CDR3 length: 14 residues. J lost 3 bases, V lost 2 bases, and 4 bases had no gene match. CDR3 residues: CASSLMGQNYEQYF. The CDR3 DNA follows: TGTGCCAGCAGCTTAATGGGACAGAACTACGAGCAGTACTTC.

This clonotype was recorded many times. This rearrangement joins TRBV7-3 to TRBJ2-5; 13 bases map to TRBD2. The CDR3 has 17 amino acids. The V segment lost 5 bases and the J segment 5 bases; nucleotides outside the gene matches: 11. CDR1 is SGHTA, CDR2 FQGTGA, per germline. The CDR3 region is CASSLLGTSGTYETQYF. The DNA of the CDR3 is TGTGCCAGCAGCCTCCTAGGGACTAGCGGGACTTATGAGACCCAGTACTTC. Combining the CDR3 with reference TRBV7-3 and TRBJ2-5 gives the whole variable domain GAGVSQTPSNKVTEKGKYVELRCDPISGHTALYWYRQSLGQGPEFLIYFQGTGAADDSGLPNDRFFAVRPEGSVSTLKIQRTERGDSAVYLCASSLLGTSGTYETQYFGPGTRLLVL.

In its sample, this clonotype was seen a few times. The chain is built from TRBV7-3 and TRBJ2-7; the D is unclear. V was cut by 1 base and J by 1 base, with 11 bases left in between. The CDR3 is 15 residues long. Germline loops: CDR1 SGHTA, CDR2 FQGTGA. The CDR3 region is CASSLIPAVSYEQYF. The CDR3 DNA sequence: TGTGCCAGCAGCTTAATCCCGGCGGTTTCCTACGAGCAGTACTTC.

This clonotype was detected a few times. V gene TRBV28 combines with J gene TRBJ1-1, with 9 bases identical to TRBD1. Germline lookup yields CDR1 MDHEN and CDR2 SYDVKM. Losses at the gene ends were 6 bases for V and 4 bases for J; bases not matched to a gene: 9. There are 15 residues in the CDR3. CDR3: CASRTGGLGGTEAFF. CDR3 nucleotide sequence: TGTGCCAGCAGAACAGGGGGCCTAGGGGGCACTGAAGCTTTCTTT.

This clonotype showed up many times. The V and J genes are TRBV27 and TRBJ2-1; maybe TRBD1 (6 bases). V was pared by 8 bases and J by 8 bases, with 22 bases between. Germline values: CDR1 MNHEY, CDR2 SMNVEV (reference sequence). The CDR3 is made up of 15 amino acids. The DNA of the CDR3 is TGTGCCAGCGGGGATGGGCCATCAGGGGTGGATGAGCAGTTCTTC. Translated, it gives CASGDGPSGVDEQFF.

The chain combines TRBV27 with TRBJ1-1; 8 nucleotides line up with TRBD1. J lost 11 bases, V lost 5 bases, and 7 bases had no gene match. Germline V CDR1 and CDR2: MNHEY, SMNVEV (reference sequence). CDR3 length equals 12 residues. The CDR3 here is CASSPIQGAAFF. Written as DNA, the CDR3 is TGTGCCAGCAGTCCAATTCAGGGGGCCGCTTTCTTT.

This clonotype was detected ten times or more. CDR3 nucleotides: TGCAGTGCCGAAGGGGGGTGGACCTACGAGCAGTACTTC. It encodes CSAEGGWTYEQYF. V gene TRBV20-1 combines with J gene TRBJ2-7; perhaps D is TRBD1 or TRBD2 (6 bases each). The V gene lost 6 bases and the J gene lost 2 bases, with 14 bases spanning the gap. The CDR3 loop spans 13 amino acids. The germline V gene encodes CDR1 DFQATT and CDR2 SNEGSKA (reference sequence).

This clonotype was picked up many times. The chain carries TRBV27 and TRBJ2-7; no definite D call. Germline lookup yields CDR1 MNHEY and CDR2 SMNVEV (reference sequence). The CDR3 extends over 14 amino acids. Trimming shortened V by 4 bases and J by 3 bases, and 13 bases separated the two germline ends. The CDR3: CASSSGVMGYEQYF. CDR3 DNA: TGTGCCAGCAGTTCCGGAGTAATGGGCTACGAGCAGTACTTC.